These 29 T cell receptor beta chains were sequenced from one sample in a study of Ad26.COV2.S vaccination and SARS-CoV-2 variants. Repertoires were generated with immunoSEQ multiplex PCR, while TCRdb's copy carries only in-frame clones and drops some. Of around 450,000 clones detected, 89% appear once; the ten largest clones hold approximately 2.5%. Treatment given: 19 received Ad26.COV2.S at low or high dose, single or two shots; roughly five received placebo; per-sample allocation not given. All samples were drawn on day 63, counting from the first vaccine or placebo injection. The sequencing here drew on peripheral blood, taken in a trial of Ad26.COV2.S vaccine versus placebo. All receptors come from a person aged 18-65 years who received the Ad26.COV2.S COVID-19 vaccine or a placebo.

The CDR3 loop reads CASSEARRMYEQYF. The CDR3 bases are TGTGCCAGCAGTGAAGCGAGACGGATGTACGAGCAGTACTTC. The chain couples TRBV2 to TRBJ2-7, with D unclear. The germline gives CDR1 SNHLY, CDR2 FYNNEI. This CDR3 has 14 amino acids. V shed 0 bases and J shed 4 bases, with 10 bases lying between them.

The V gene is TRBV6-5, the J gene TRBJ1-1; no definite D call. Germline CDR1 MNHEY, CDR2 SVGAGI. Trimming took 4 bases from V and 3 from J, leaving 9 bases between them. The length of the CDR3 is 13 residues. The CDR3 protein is CASSSGSYTEAFF. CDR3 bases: TGTGCCAGCAGTTCCGGTTCTTACACTGAAGCTTTCTTT.

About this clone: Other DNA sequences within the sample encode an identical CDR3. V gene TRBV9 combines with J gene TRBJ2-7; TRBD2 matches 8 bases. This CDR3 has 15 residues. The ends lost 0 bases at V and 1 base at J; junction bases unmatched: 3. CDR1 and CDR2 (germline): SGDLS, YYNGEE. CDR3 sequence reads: CASSVGTGGSYEQYF. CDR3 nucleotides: TGTGCCAGCAGCGTAGGGACGGGGGGGTCCTACGAGCAGTACTTC.

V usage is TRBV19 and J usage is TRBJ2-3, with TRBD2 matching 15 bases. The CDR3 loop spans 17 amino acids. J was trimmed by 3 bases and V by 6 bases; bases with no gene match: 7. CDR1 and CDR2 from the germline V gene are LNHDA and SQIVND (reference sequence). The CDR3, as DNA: TGTGCCAGTAGATCGAGGGGACTAGCGGGAGGAACAGATACGCAGTATTTT. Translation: CASRSRGLAGGTDTQYF.

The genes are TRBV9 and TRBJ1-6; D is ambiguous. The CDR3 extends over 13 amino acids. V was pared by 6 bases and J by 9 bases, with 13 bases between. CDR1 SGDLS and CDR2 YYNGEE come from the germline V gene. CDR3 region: CASTREPSSPLHF. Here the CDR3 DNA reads TGTGCCAGCACTCGGGAGCCCAGTTCACCCCTCCACTTT.

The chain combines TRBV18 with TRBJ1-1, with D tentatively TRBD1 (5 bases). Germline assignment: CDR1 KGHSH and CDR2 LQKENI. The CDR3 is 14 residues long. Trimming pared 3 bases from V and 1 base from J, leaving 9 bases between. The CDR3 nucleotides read TGTGCCAGCTCACCCGATGGACAGAACACTGAAGCTTTCTTT. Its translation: CASSPDGQNTEAFF.

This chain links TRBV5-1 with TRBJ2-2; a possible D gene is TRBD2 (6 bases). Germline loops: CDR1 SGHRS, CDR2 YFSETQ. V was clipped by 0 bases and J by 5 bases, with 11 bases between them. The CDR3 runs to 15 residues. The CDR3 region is CASSLAERGTGELFF. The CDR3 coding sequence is TGCGCCAGCAGCTTGGCAGAACGGGGGACCGGGGAGCTGTTTTTT. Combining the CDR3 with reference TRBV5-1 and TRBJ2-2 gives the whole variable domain KAGVTQTPRYLIKTRGQQVTLSCSPISGHRSVSWYQQTPGQGLQFLFEYFSETQRNKGNFPGRFSGRQFSNSRSEMNVSTLELGDSALYLCASSLAERGTGELFFGEGSRLTVL.

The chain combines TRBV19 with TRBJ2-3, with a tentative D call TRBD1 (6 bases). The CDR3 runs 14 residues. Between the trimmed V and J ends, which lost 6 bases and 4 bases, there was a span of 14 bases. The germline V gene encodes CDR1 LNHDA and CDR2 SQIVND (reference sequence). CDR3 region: CASSARGSADTQYF. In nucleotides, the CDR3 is TGTGCCAGTAGCGCCAGGGGATCGGCAGATACGCAGTATTTT.

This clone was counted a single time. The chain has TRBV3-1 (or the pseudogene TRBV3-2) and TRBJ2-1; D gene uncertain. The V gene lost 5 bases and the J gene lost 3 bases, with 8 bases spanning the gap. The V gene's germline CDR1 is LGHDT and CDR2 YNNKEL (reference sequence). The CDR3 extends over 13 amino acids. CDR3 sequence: CASSYAHYNEQFF. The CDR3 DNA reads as TGTGCCAGCAGCTATGCCCACTACAATGAGCAGTTCTTC.

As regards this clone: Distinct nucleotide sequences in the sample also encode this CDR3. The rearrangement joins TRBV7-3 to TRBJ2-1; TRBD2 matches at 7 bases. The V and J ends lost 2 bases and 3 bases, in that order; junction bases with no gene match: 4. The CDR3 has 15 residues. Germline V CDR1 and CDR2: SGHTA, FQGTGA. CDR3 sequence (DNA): TGTGCCAGCAGCTTAGGTCTAGCGGTCTACAATGAGCAGTTCTTC. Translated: CASSLGLAVYNEQFF.

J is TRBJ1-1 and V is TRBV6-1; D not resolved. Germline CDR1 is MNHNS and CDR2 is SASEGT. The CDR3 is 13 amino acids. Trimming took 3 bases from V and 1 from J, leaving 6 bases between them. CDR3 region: CASSDLQNTEAFF. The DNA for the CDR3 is TGTGCCAGCAGTGACCTCCAGAACACTGAAGCTTTCTTT.

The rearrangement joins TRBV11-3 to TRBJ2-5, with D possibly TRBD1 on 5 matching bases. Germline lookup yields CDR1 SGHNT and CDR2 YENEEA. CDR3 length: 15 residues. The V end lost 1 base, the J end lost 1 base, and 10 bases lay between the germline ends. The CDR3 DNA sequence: TGTGCCAGCAGCTTAGGTAGGGGCCGCCAAGAGACCCAGTACTTC. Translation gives CASSLGRGRQETQYF.

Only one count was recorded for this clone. The CDR3 nucleotides read TGTGCCAGTAATGGAGCGACCCAAGAGACCCAGTACTTC. The encoded protein is CASNGATQETQYF. The chain recombines TRBV19 with TRBJ2-5, with unresolved D. Looked up from germline, CDR1 is LNHDA and CDR2 is SQIVND (reference sequence). This CDR3 has 13 amino acids. The V end was cut by 7 bases, the J end by 1 base, with 10 bases between.

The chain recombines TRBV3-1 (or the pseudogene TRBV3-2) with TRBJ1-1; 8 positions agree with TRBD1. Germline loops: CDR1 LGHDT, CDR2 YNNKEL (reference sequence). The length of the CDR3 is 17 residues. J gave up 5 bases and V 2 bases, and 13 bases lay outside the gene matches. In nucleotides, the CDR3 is TGTGCCAGCAGCCAACTTGCAGGGGGCGCAAGGGGAACTGAAGCTTTCTTT. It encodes CASSQLAGGARGTEAFF.

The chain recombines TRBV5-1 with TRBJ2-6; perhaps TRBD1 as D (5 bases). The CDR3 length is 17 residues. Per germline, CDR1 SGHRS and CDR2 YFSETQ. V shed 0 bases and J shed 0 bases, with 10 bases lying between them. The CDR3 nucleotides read TGCGCCAGCAGCTTGGGGGGCGATAGCTCTGGGGCCAACGTCCTGACTTTC. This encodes CASSLGGDSSGANVLTF.

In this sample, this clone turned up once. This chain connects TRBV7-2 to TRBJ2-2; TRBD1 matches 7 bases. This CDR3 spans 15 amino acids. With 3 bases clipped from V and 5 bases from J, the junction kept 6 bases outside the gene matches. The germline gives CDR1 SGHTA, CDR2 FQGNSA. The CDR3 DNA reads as TGTGCCAGCAGCTTGCGACAGGGCGGAACCGGGGAGCTGTTTTTT. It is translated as CASSLRQGGTGELFF.

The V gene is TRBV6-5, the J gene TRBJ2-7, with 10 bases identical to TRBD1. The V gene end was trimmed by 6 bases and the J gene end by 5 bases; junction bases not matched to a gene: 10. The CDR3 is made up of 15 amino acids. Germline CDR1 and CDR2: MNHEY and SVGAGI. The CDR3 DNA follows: TGTGCCAGCAGCCCCACGGGACAGGGGTACCACGAGCAGTACGTC. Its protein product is CASSPTGQGYHEQYV.

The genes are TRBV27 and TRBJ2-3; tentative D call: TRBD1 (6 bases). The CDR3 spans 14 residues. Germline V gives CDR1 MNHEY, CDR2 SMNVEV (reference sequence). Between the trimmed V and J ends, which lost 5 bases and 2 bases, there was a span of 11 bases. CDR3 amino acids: CASSDRQLTDTQYF. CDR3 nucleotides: TGTGCCAGCAGTGACAGGCAACTCACAGATACGCAGTATTTT.

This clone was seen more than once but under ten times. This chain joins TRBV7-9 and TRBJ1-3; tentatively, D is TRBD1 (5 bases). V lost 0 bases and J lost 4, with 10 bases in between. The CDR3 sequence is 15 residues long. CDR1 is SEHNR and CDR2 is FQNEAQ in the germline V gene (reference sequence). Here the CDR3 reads CASSLARGWGNTIYF. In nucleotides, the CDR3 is TGTGCCAGCAGCTTAGCGAGGGGATGGGGAAACACCATATATTTT.

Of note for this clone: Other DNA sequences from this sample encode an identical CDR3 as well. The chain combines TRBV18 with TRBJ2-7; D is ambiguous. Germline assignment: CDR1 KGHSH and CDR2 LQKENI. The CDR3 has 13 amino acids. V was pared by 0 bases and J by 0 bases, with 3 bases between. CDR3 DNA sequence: TGTGCCAGCTCACCACCAGGCTCCTACGAGCAGTACTTC. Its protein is CASSPPGSYEQYF.

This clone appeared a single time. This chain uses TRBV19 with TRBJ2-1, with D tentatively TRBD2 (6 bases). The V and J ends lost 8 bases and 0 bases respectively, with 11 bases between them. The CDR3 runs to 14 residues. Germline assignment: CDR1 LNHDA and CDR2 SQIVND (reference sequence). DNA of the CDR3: TGTGCCAGTTCCAGCGGGTACTCCTACAATGAGCAGTTCTTC. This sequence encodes CASSSGYSYNEQFF.

CDR3 coding DNA: TGTGCCAGCCTCCTTGGTAGGGACAGGGGCACTGAAGCTTTCTTT. Amino acids: CASLLGRDRGTEAFF. The chain is built from TRBV11-1 and TRBJ1-1; 10 nucleotides agree with TRBD1. V lost 8 bases, J lost 4 bases, and 10 bases stayed unmatched. The CDR3 is 15 amino acids. In germline, CDR1 is SGHAT, CDR2 FQDESV (reference sequence).

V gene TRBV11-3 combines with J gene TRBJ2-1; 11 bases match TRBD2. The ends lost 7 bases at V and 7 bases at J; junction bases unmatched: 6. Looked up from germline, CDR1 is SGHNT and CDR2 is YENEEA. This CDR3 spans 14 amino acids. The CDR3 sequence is CASTPSGRLNEQFF. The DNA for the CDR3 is TGTGCCAGCACCCCTAGCGGGAGGCTGAATGAGCAGTTCTTC. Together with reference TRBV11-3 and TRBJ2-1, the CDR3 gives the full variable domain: EAGVVQSPRYKIIEKKQPVAFWCNPISGHNTLYWYLQNLGQGPELLIRYENEEAVDDSQLPKDRFSAERLKGVDSTLKIQPAELGDSAVYLCASTPSGRLNEQFFGPGTRLTVL.

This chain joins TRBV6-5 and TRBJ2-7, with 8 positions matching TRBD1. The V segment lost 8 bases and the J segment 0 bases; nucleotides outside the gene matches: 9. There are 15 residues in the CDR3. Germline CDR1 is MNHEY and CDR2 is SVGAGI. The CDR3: CASGRPGGVSYEQYF. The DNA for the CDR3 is TGTGCCAGCGGGAGGCCAGGGGGCGTCTCCTACGAGCAGTACTTC.

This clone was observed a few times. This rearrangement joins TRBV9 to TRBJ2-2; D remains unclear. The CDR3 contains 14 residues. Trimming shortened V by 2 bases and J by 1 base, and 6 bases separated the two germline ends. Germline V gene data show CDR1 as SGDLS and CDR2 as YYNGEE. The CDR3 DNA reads TGTGCCAGCAGCGTTACAGTGAACACCGGGGAGCTGTTTTTT. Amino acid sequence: CASSVTVNTGELFF.

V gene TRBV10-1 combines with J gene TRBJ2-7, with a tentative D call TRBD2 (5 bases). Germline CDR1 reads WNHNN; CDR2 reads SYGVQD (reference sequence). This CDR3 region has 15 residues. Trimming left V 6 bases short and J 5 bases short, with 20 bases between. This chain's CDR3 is CASRPETLSSDEQYF. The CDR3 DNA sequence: TGCGCCAGCAGGCCCGAAACCCTCAGTAGCGACGAGCAGTACTTC.

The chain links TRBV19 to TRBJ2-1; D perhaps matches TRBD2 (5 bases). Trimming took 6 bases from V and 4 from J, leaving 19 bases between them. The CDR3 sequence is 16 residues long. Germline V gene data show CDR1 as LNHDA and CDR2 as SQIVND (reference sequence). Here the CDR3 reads CASSDQGRVVYNEQFF. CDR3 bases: TGTGCCAGTAGCGACCAAGGGCGGGTAGTATACAATGAGCAGTTCTTC.

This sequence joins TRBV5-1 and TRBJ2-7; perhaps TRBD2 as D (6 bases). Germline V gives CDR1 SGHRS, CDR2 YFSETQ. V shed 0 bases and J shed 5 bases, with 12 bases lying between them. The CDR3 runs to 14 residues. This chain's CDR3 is CASSLGGVENEQYV. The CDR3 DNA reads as TGCGCCAGCAGCTTGGGCGGGGTCGAGAACGAGCAGTACGTC.

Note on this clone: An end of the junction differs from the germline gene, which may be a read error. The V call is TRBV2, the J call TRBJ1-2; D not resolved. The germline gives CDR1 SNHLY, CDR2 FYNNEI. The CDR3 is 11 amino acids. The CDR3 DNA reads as TGTGCCAGCAGTGATTGGGCAGAATCCCACTTC. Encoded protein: CASSDWAESHF.